This passage covers 22 T cell receptor beta chains from one sample sequenced in a study of monozygotic twins with inflammatory bowel disease. TCRdb reanalyzed the 5' RACE reads, giving one entry per CDR3 protein sequence and no DNA. Seen in this sample are 160,000 or so distinct CDR3 sequences; the ten most common clones hold 2.4%. The specimen sequenced was blood. The receptors shown here come from a human donor with ulcerative colitis or Crohn's disease, or a healthy co-twin of an affected twin (not recorded which).

This chain uses TRBV10-3 with TRBJ2-2. CDR3 length: 17 amino acids. CDR1 ENHRY and CDR2 SYGVKD come from the germline V gene. CDR3 loop: CAISERTLGFDTGELFF.

This rearrangement joins TRBV19 to TRBJ2-2; as DNA is missing, the TRBD1 call by TCRdb cannot be tested. CDR1 is LNHDA and CDR2 is SQIVND in the germline V gene (reference sequence). CDR3 size: 15 residues. The CDR3: CASSTGQPNTGELFF.

The J gene is TRBJ2-3, the V gene TRBV28. The CDR3 is made up of 14 amino acids. The germline CDR1 and CDR2 sequences are MDHEN and SYDVKM. The CDR3 loop is CASSLVGVADTQYF.

The chain is built from TRBV7-2 and TRBJ1-5. This CDR3 has 13 amino acids. The germline V gene has CDR1 SGHTA and CDR2 FQGNSA. This CDR3 is CASSLVADQPQHF.

The chain employs TRBV7-3 and TRBJ2-7; TCRdb gives TRBD1 as the D gene, but with no DNA this cannot be confirmed. CDR1 and CDR2 (germline): SGHTA, FQGTGA. This CDR3 region has 17 residues. CDR3 in amino acids: CASSLSSGGLSSYEQYF.

The V and J genes are TRBV4-1 and TRBJ2-3; absent DNA, TCRdb's TRBD2 call cannot be checked. Germline CDR1 is MGHRA and CDR2 is YSYEKL. The CDR3 runs to 19 residues. The CDR3 spells CASSHTGTSGRTSTDTQYF.

This chain uses TRBV12-3 or TRBV12-4 with TRBJ1-4. The CDR3 loop spans 20 amino acids. The CDR3 loop reads CASSHFRRGLLVATNEKLFF.

The rearrangement uses TRBV27 and TRBJ1-1; there is no DNA to check the TCRdb D call of TRBD1. The germline gives CDR1 MNHEY, CDR2 SMNVEV (reference sequence). The CDR3 consists of 14 residues. CDR3: CASSWRQGNTEAFF.

This rearrangement joins TRBV3-1 to TRBJ2-3; TCRdb outputs TRBD1, but without DNA this stays unchecked. The germline CDR1 and CDR2 sequences are LGHDT and YNNKEL (reference sequence). This CDR3 has 18 amino acids. This chain's CDR3 is CASSQEWASISGADTQYF.

The genes are TRBV20-1 and TRBJ2-3; the TRBD2 assignment by TCRdb is unverifiable without DNA. Germline V gene lookup returns CDR1 DFQATT and CDR2 SNEGSKA (reference sequence). This CDR3 contains 17 residues. The CDR3 region is CSARGTGLAASTDTQYF.

The chain links TRBV4-2 to TRBJ2-3. The CDR3 contains 15 residues. Per germline, CDR1 LGHNA and CDR2 YNFKEQ. The CDR3 loop reads CASSQDLRITDTHYF.

This chain joins TRBV7-8 and TRBJ2-2; TCRdb returns TRBD1, unconfirmable since there is no DNA. The CDR3 is 15 amino acids. CDR1 is SGHVS, CDR2 FQNEAQ, per germline. The CDR3 loop is CASSPGTGGPKELFF.

The chain recombines TRBV6-1 with TRBJ2-4; TCRdb selects TRBD1, and the lack of DNA leaves this call unchecked. This CDR3 has 17 amino acids. CDR1 MNHNS and CDR2 SASEGT come from the germline V gene. Here the CDR3 reads CASQPSVGGLAKNIQYF.

The chain couples TRBV3-1 to TRBJ2-7; the TRBD1 assignment by TCRdb is unverifiable without DNA. The CDR3 loop spans 14 amino acids. Germline CDR1 is LGHDT and CDR2 is YNNKEL (reference sequence). CDR3 sequence: CASSWGTKLLEQYF.

V is TRBV27 and J is TRBJ2-3; TCRdb outputs TRBD2, but without DNA this stays unchecked. Germline V CDR1 and CDR2: MNHEY, SMNVEV (reference sequence). This CDR3 contains 13 residues. CDR3 in amino acids: CASSLLLESTQYF.

The rearrangement joins TRBV9 to TRBJ2-7; there is no DNA to check the TCRdb D call of TRBD2. The CDR3 covers 16 residues. Germline loops: CDR1 SGDLS, CDR2 YYNGEE. The chain's CDR3 is CASSVVPEAGTYEQYF.

This chain uses TRBV6-1 with TRBJ1-1; lacking DNA, the TRBD1 call made by TCRdb goes unchecked. The CDR3 has 15 amino acids. Germline loops: CDR1 MNHNS, CDR2 SASEGT. The CDR3 loop is CASSTMDRDGTEAFF.

CDR3 protein: CASSLPGTGRNTEAFF. This chain links TRBV6-2 or TRBV6-3 with TRBJ1-1; the TCRdb call, TRBD1, lacks DNA for checking. Germline V lookup: CDR1 MNHEY, CDR2 SVGEGT. The CDR3 consists of 16 residues.

The J gene is TRBJ2-7, the V gene TRBV20-1; TCRdb's D gene call, TRBD2, goes unchecked for lack of DNA. Germline CDR1 reads DFQATT; CDR2 reads SNEGSKA (reference sequence). This CDR3 region has 14 residues. The CDR3 is CSATRTSGRDEQYF.

The chain recombines TRBV7-2 with TRBJ2-7; TCRdb's D call, TRBD2, is unchecked because there is no DNA. This CDR3 region has 13 residues. Germline CDR1 reads SGHTA; CDR2 reads FQGNSA. CDR3 protein: CASHGTSGYEQYF.

This chain uses TRBV12-3 or TRBV12-4 with TRBJ2-5; lacking DNA, the TRBD1 call made by TCRdb goes unchecked. The CDR3 totals 12 residues. The CDR3: CASSGSPETQYF.

The chain's CDR3 is CASRGTGTYEQYF. This rearrangement joins TRBV7-2 to TRBJ2-7; TCRdb indicates TRBD1, and absent DNA this call remains unverified. In germline, CDR1 is SGHTA, CDR2 FQGNSA. The CDR3 contains 13 residues.